A single count supports the clone carrying this T cell receptor beta chain. These data are taken from a study of OX40 agonist ivuxolimab in advanced cancers. Study information: At 0.01 to 10 mg/kg, ivuxolimab was administered intravenously to patients every 2 weeks.

Germline CDR1 is PRHDT and CDR2 is FYEKMQ (reference sequence). V gave up 4 bases and J gave up 4 bases; unmatched junction bases: 3. The CDR3 has 15 amino acids. TCRdb keeps only in-frame clones here, not all; method: immunoSEQ multiplex PCR. The sample lists approximately 54,000 clones, roughly 90% occurring once. Sequencing was performed on CD4+ or CD8+ T cells sorted from blood, taken in a trial of the OX40 agonist ivuxolimab. The J gene is TRBJ2-1, the V gene TRBV13, with 11 bases that match TRBD2. This TCR was sampled from an adult with an advanced solid tumor such as melanoma, head and neck, liver or kidney cancer. CDR3 amino acids: CASSSRTSGYNEQFF. In DNA form, the CDR3 reads TGTGCCAGCAGCTCTCGGACTAGCGGGTACAATGAGCAGTTCTTC.